This entry features one T cell receptor (beta chain) sequence. The source of the sample is a study of CD8+ T cells in alopecia areata. It was cDNA, reverse transcribed from extracted RNA, that served as the sequencing template. Profiled with immunoSEQ multiplex PCR; TCRdb holds only in-frame clones, not every one. The data show around 150,000 clones, approximately 60% seen once. The germline V gene has CDR1 GTSNPN and CDR2 SVGIG (reference sequence). With 5 bases removed from V and 4 bases from J, the gap between germline ends came to 6 bases. The CDR3 has 11 amino acids. The treatment is: oral pan-JAK inhibitor, 5-10 mg twice daily.

The rearrangement uses TRBV30 and TRBJ1-3; D is perhaps TRBD1 (6 bases). This TCR was recovered from a human donor with alopecia areata. The specimen comprised CD4+ T cells sorted from blood, sampled at week 24, from a patient treated with tofacitinib. The CDR3 here is CAWGTGNTIYF. CDR3 in DNA: TGTGCCTGGGGGACAGGAAACACCATATATTTT.